This record concerns one T cell receptor (beta chain) sequence. Germline V gene data show CDR1 as MNHEY and CDR2 as SMNVEV (reference sequence). Trimming took 0 bases from V and 5 from J, leaving 19 bases between them. The CDR3 consists of 17 residues. The method was immunoSEQ multiplex PCR; TCRdb's version includes in-frame clones alone and lacks a portion of them. This sample carries approximately 160,000 clones, 80% to 85% of them seen once, and the ten largest clones take less than 3%. The data stem from a study of blood T cell repertoires in COVID-19. About the study: Sites in the United States, Italy and Spain provided acute and convalescent COVID-19 samples.

V is TRBV27 and J is TRBJ1-1; D gene ambiguous. The sequence was obtained from a woman aged 60-75 years with acute or convalescent COVID-19. Input material: peripheral blood. Written as DNA, the CDR3 is TGTGCCAGCAGTTTATCCTTTAGCCCCGCCCGGAGGACTGAAGCTTTCTTT. It codes for CASSLSFSPARRTEAFF.